The rows below give T cell receptor beta chains drawn from one sample of a study of blood T cell repertoires in COVID-19. The assay was immunoSEQ multiplex PCR, and TCRdb's table has in-frame clones only and misses some. The table includes tens of thousands of clones, over 70% detected once. The material sequenced was peripheral blood. These receptors all stem from a man aged 45-65 years with active or convalescent COVID-19. Each CDR3 is given with its conserved first and last residue. The D gene is left open where the match is weak. A row's size may be missing; if present it is once, few, many or a size class.

CDR3aa: CASSPVRGQGSGELFF
CDR3nt: TGTGCCAGCAGCCCAGTCCGGGGACAGGGATCCGGGGAGCTGTTTTTT
v_gene: TRBV11-2
j_gene: TRBJ2-2
abundance: NA
d_gene: TRBD1

CDR3aa: CASSQRSGGDSNLSGNTIYF
CDR3nt: TGTGCCAGCTCCCAGCGGTCGGGGGGGGACAGCAACCTCTCTGGAAACACCATATATTTT
v_gene: TRBV4-2
j_gene: TRBJ1-3
abundance: once
d_gene: TRBD1

CDR3aa: CASRPDSGTPSGELFF
CDR3nt: TGTGCCAGTAGACCCGACTCCGGGACACCCAGTGGGGAGCTGTTTTTT
v_gene: TRBV19
j_gene: TRBJ2-2
abundance: NA
d_gene: NA

CDR3aa: CASGLVLGQESSNYGYTF
CDR3nt: TGTGCTAGTGGTTTGGTACTCGGACAGGAGTCAAGTAACTATGGCTACACCTTC
v_gene: TRBV12-5
j_gene: TRBJ1-2
abundance: NA
d_gene: TRBD1

CDR3aa: CASSLAGRGNEQYF
CDR3nt: TGCGCCAGCAGCTTGGCGGGTCGGGGGAACGAGCAGTACTTC
v_gene: TRBV5-1
j_gene: TRBJ2-7
abundance: many
d_gene: NA

CDR3aa: CASGPPGGDSPLHF
CDR3nt: TGTGCTAGTGGTCCCCCAGGGGGAGACTCACCCCTCCACTTT
v_gene: TRBV12-5
j_gene: TRBJ1-6
abundance: NA
d_gene: TRBD1

CDR3aa: CASSPRTSGHQETQYF
CDR3nt: TGTGCCAGCAGCCCCAGGACTAGCGGACACCAAGAGACCCAGTACTTC
v_gene: TRBV3-1/TRBV3-2
j_gene: TRBJ2-5
abundance: NA
d_gene: TRBD2

CDR3aa: CASSSPGSHLYEQYF
CDR3nt: TGTGCCAGCAGCTCCCCAGGGTCCCACCTCTACGAGCAGTACTTC
v_gene: TRBV7-9
j_gene: TRBJ2-7
abundance: NA
d_gene: NA

CDR3aa: CASSPVAGGPSNTGELFF
CDR3nt: TGTGCCAGCTCACCAGTAGCGGGGGGACCCTCGAACACCGGGGAGCTGTTTTTT
v_gene: TRBV18
j_gene: TRBJ2-2
abundance: NA
d_gene: TRBD2

CDR3aa: CASSVGTGTYEQYF
CDR3nt: TGTGCCAGCAGCGTTGGGACTGGAACCTACGAGCAGTACTTC
v_gene: TRBV9
j_gene: TRBJ2-7
abundance: few
d_gene: NA

CDR3aa: CASSSLTGTEAFF
CDR3nt: TGTGCCAGCAGCTCCTTGACAGGGACTGAAGCTTTCTTT
v_gene: TRBV11-3
j_gene: TRBJ1-1
abundance: NA
d_gene: TRBD1

CDR3aa: CASSWASGGTNTGELFF
CDR3nt: TGTGCCAGTAGTTGGGCTAGCGGGGGGACGAACACCGGGGAGCTGTTTTTT
v_gene: TRBV19
j_gene: TRBJ2-2
abundance: NA
d_gene: TRBD2

CDR3aa: CASSDLQGPANYGYTF
CDR3nt: TGTGCCAGCAGTGACCTCCAGGGGCCAGCTAACTATGGCTACACCTTC
v_gene: TRBV6-1
j_gene: TRBJ1-2
abundance: NA
d_gene: NA

CDR3aa: CASSLEASGGGEQFF
CDR3nt: TGTGCCAGCAGCTTAGAGGCTAGCGGGGGGGGTGAGCAGTTCTTC
v_gene: TRBV11-2
j_gene: TRBJ2-1
abundance: NA
d_gene: TRBD2

CDR3aa: CASIIGGGGTDTQYF
CDR3nt: TGTGCCAGCATCATTGGCGGGGGGGGTACAGATACGCAGTATTTT
v_gene: TRBV7-2
j_gene: TRBJ2-3
abundance: NA
d_gene: TRBD2

CDR3aa: CASSGTLEAAFF
CDR3nt: TGTGCCAGCAGTGGGACACTCGAGGCAGCTTTCTTT
v_gene: TRBV2
j_gene: TRBJ1-1
abundance: NA
d_gene: NA

CDR3aa: CASRSHRGGYTF
CDR3nt: TGTGCCAGCAGATCACACAGGGGCGGCTACACCTTC
v_gene: TRBV28
j_gene: TRBJ1-2
abundance: once
d_gene: TRBD1

CDR3aa: CASSPGQGARNSPLHF
CDR3nt: TGTGCCAGCAGTCCAGGACAGGGGGCTCGTAATTCACCCCTCCACTTT
v_gene: TRBV6-2/TRBV6-3
j_gene: TRBJ1-6
abundance: NA
d_gene: TRBD1

CDR3aa: CASSLGQAREAFF
CDR3nt: TGTGCCAGCAGCCTAGGACAGGCGCGTGAAGCTTTCTTT
v_gene: TRBV5-4
j_gene: TRBJ1-1
abundance: NA
d_gene: TRBD1